This TCR beta chain was identified during a study of vaccination and CD4 T cells after COVID-19. This CDR3 has 16 amino acids. V shed 5 bases and J 6 bases; nucleotides not matched to a gene: 8. Looked up from germline, CDR1 is MDHEN and CDR2 is SYDVKM. Treatment of the sample: approximately 9-day PBMC culture with coronavirus spike peptide pools or control peptides (ViraFEST assay). With the Oncomine TCR Beta short-read assay, DNA from cultured CD4+ T cells was sequenced. TCRdb reanalysed the PCR reads using MiXCR and keeps one entry per CDR3 protein. Of around 9,400 distinct CDR3 sequences listed, 20% to 30% are singletons. On this clonotype: Its antigen is not known.

This sample comprised CD4+ T cells from blood, cultured in vitro, obtained after SARS-CoV-2 vaccination. This chain connects TRBV28 to TRBJ1-5; 12 nucleotides align to TRBD1. The receptor comes from a human donor who had recovered from COVID-19. The chain's CDR3 is CASSQPGQGASQPQHF. For the CDR3, the DNA is TGTGCCAGCAGTCAACCGGGACAGGGGGCAAGTCAGCCCCAGCATTTT.